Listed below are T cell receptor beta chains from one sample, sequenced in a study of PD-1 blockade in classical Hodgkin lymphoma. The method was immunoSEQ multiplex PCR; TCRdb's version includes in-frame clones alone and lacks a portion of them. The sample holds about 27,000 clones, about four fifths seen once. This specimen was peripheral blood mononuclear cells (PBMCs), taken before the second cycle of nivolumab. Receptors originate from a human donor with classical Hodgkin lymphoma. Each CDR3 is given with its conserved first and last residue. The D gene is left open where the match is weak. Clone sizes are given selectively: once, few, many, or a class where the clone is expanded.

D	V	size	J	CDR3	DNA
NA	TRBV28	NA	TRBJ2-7	CASASSRGREQYF	TGTGCCAGCGCCTCTTCCAGGGGTCGGGAGCAGTACTTC
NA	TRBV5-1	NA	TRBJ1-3	CASSPRDPAGGNTIYF	TGCGCCAGCAGTCCCCGGGACCCGGCGGGAGGTAACACCATATATTTT
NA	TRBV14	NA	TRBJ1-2	CASSQYSGWNYGYTF	TGTGCCAGCAGCCAATACTCGGGGTGGAACTATGGCTACACCTTC
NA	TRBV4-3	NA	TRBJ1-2	CASRSTGRANYGYTF	TGCGCCAGCAGATCAACAGGGAGGGCTAACTATGGCTACACCTTC
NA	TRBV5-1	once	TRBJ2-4	CASSLDGAKNIQYF	TGCGCCAGCAGCTTGGACGGGGCCAAAAACATTCAGTACTTC
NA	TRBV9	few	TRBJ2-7	CASSAAGLPGEQYF	TGTGCCAGCAGCGCGGCGGGACTGCCGGGGGAGCAGTACTTC
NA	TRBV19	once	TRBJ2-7	CASSIKAASVYEQYF	TGTGCCAGTAGTATCAAGGCAGCGTCGGTCTACGAGCAGTACTTC
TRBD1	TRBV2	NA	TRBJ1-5	CASSDTGGNQPQHF	TGTGCCAGCAGTGACACAGGGGGTAATCAGCCCCAGCATTTT
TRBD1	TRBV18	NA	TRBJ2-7	CASSPSQGADDEQYF	TGTGCCAGCTCACCAAGTCAGGGGGCAGACGACGAGCAGTACTTC
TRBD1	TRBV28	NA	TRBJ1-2	CASSFLTGWGYGYTF	TGTGCCAGCAGTTTTTTGACAGGGTGGGGGTATGGCTACACCTTC
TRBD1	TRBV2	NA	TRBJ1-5	CASSVGTGSNQPQHF	TGTGCCAGCAGTGTAGGGACAGGCAGTAATCAGCCCCAGCATTTT
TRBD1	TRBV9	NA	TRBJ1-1	CASSALTGITEAFF	TGTGCCAGCAGCGCATTGACAGGGATCACTGAAGCTTTCTTT
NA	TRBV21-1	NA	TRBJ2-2	CASSPRQGAGELFF	TGTGCCAGCAGCCCCCGACAGGGCGCCGGGGAGCTGTTTTTT
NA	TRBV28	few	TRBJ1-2	CASSLVEGHYGYTF	TGTGCCAGCAGTTTGGTGGAGGGCCACTATGGCTACACCTTC
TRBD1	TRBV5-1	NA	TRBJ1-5	CASSLAGTGSNQPQHF	TGCGCCAGCAGCTTGGCAGGGACAGGGAGCAATCAGCCCCAGCATTTT
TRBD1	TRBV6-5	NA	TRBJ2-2	CASSYAGTGGAGELFF	TGTGCCAGCAGTTACGCCGGGACAGGGGGGGCCGGGGAGCTGTTTTTT
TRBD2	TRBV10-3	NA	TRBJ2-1	CAISQLAGPYNEQFF	TGTGCCATCAGCCAACTAGCGGGGCCCTACAATGAGCAGTTCTTC
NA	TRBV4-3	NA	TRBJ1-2	CASSQVFDNGYTF	TGCGCCAGCAGCCAAGTGTTTGATAACGGCTACACCTTC
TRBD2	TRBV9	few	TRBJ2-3	CASSIAGTSYGPDTQYF	TGTGCCAGCAGCATAGCGGGGACTAGCTATGGTCCAGATACGCAGTATTTT
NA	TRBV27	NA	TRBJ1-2	CASSIAGPSLNGYTF	TGTGCCAGCAGCATTGCCGGGCCGTCACTAAATGGCTACACCTTC
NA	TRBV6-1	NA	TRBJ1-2	CASSEWYSSPNYGYTF	TGTGCCAGCAGTGAGTGGTACAGCAGCCCTAACTATGGCTACACCTTC
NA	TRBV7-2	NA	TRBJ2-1	CASSLVRGPLVEQFF	TGTGCCAGCAGCTTAGTTCGGGGCCCGCTGGTGGAGCAGTTCTTC
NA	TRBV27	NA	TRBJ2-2	CASSTLGASGGTGELFF	TGTGCCAGCAGTACCCTCGGCGCCTCTGGCGGCACCGGGGAGCTGTTTTTT
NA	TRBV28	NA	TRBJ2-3	CASSSGLYADTQYF	TGTGCCAGCAGTTCAGGGCTTTACGCAGATACGCAGTATTTT
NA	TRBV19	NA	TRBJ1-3	CASSIDRGSGNTIYF	TGTGCCAGTAGTATAGACAGGGGCTCTGGAAACACCATATATTTT
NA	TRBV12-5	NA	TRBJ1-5	CASTSRGESNQPQHF	TGTGCTAGTACCTCCCGGGGAGAGAGCAATCAGCCCCAGCATTTT
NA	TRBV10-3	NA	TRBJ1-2	CAISESNGGWGYTF	TGTGCCATCAGTGAGTCGAACGGAGGTTGGGGCTACACCTTC
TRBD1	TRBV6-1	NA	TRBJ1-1	CASSGQGGNTEAFF	TGTGCCAGCAGTGGACAGGGGGGCAACACTGAAGCTTTCTTT
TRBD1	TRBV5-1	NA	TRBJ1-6	CASSYTGGVSPLHF	TGCGCCAGCAGCTATACAGGGGGCGTTTCACCCCTCCACTTT
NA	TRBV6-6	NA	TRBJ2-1	CASSYDRGNEQFF	TGTGCCAGCAGTTACGACCGGGGTAATGAGCAGTTCTTC
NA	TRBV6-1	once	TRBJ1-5	CASSEGMGQGNQPQHF	TGTGCCAGCAGTGAAGGTATGGGGCAAGGCAATCAGCCCCAGCATTTT
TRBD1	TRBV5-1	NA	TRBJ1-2	CASSTGQGESGYTF	TGCGCCAGCAGTACCGGACAGGGGGAATCTGGCTACACCTTC
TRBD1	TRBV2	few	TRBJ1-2	CASSGQGDGYTF	TGTGCCAGCAGTGGACAGGGCGATGGCTACACCTTC
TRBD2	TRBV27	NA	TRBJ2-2	CASSPPSSGGAPGELFF	TGTGCCAGCAGTCCGCCATCTAGCGGGGGGGCCCCCGGGGAGCTGTTTTTT
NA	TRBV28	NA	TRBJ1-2	CASSFVGVNYGYTF	TGTGCCAGCAGCTTTGTGGGAGTGAACTATGGCTACACCTTC
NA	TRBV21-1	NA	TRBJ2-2	CASSKGSGVVANTGELFF	TGTGCCAGCAGCAAAGGGAGTGGGGTCGTCGCGAACACCGGGGAGCTGTTTTTT
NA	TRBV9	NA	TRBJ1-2	CASSVGQDYGYTF	TGTGCCAGCAGCGTAGGACAGGACTATGGCTACACCTTC
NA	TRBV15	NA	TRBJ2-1	CATSSESLDNEQFF	TGTGCCACCAGCAGCGAGTCTTTGGATAATGAGCAGTTCTTC
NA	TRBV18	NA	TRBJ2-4	CASSDSYTPGNIQYF	TGTGCCAGCTCCGACAGCTACACTCCGGGAAACATTCAGTACTTC
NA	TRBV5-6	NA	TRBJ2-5	CASSYSIYHREGGETQYF	TGTGCCAGCAGCTATTCAATATACCACAGGGAGGGGGGAGAGACCCAGTACTTC
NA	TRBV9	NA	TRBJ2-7	CASSQLSGASSYEQYF	TGTGCCAGCAGCCAATTGAGTGGGGCCAGCTCCTACGAGCAGTACTTC
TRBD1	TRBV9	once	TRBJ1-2	CASSVALQGIGGYTF	TGTGCCAGCAGCGTAGCTTTACAGGGGATCGGTGGCTACACCTTC
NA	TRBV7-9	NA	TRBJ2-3	CASSLTQSTDTQYF	TGTGCCAGCAGTCTGACTCAGAGCACAGATACGCAGTATTTT
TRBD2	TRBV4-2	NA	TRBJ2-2	CASSRTSGGAANTGELFF	TGTGCCAGCAGCCGGACTAGCGGGGGGGCCGCGAACACCGGGGAGCTGTTTTTT
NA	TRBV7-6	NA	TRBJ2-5	CASSLQVTQYF	TGTGCCAGCAGCTTACAAGTGACCCAGTACTTC
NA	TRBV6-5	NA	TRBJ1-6	CASRAAYNSPLHF	TGTGCCAGCAGAGCAGCCTATAATTCACCCCTCCACTTT
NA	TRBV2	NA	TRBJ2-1	CAGGGETVYNEQFF	TGTGCCGGAGGGGGGGAGACAGTCTACAATGAGCAGTTCTTC
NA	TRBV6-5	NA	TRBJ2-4	CASSPSSLAKNIQYF	TGTGCCAGCAGCCCAAGCAGCTTAGCCAAAAACATTCAGTACTTC
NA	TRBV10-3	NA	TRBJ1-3	CSAGQSSGNTIYF	TGTTCCGCGGGGCAAAGCTCTGGAAACACCATATATTTT
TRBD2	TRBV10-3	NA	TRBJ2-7	CASRLGTSGISYEQYF	TGTGCCTCGAGACTCGGGACTAGCGGGATCTCCTACGAGCAGTACTTC
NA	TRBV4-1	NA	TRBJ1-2	CASSLEDRRFHGYTF	TGCGCCAGCAGCCTTGAAGACAGGAGATTCCATGGCTACACCTTC
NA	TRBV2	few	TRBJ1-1	CASSTQMGTEAFF	TGTGCCAGCAGTACACAGATGGGGACTGAAGCTTTCTTT
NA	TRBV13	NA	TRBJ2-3	CASSLTRVAGTDTQYF	TGTGCCAGCAGCTTGACCAGGGTGGCCGGCACAGATACGCAGTATTTT
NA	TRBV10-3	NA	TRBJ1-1	CAIKGVNTEAFF	TGTGCCATCAAAGGAGTGAACACTGAAGCTTTCTTT
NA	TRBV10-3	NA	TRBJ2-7	CAISHTYEQYF	TGTGCCATCAGTCACACCTACGAGCAGTACTTC
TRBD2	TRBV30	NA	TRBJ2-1	CAWSVHRGLAYNEQFF	TGTGCCTGGAGTGTACATAGGGGACTAGCCTACAATGAGCAGTTCTTC